This T cell receptor (beta chain) is drawn from a study of blood T cell repertoires in COVID-19. Turning to the study itself: Samples representing acute and convalescent COVID-19 were sourced from the United States, Italy and Spain.

Authors' data handling: Counts of nucleated cells, estimated from reference gene primer amplification, were obtained. Sequencing was performed with immunoSEQ multiplex PCR; in TCRdb, only in-frame clones are kept and a portion is missing. V, J and clone size derive from that table, while D and trimming were established from the DNA sequence. The data show some 400,000 clones, around 90% seen once. Trimming shortened V by 1 base and J by 12 bases, and 12 bases separated the two germline ends. Germline V CDR1 and CDR2: MGHRA, YSYEKL. The CDR3 has 13 amino acids. This TCR came from a human donor in a cohort sampled during active COVID-19. The sequencing input was peripheral blood. The chain combines TRBV4-1 with TRBJ1-4; unclear D gene. As DNA, the CDR3 is TGCGCCAGCAGCCAAGGGCGCCAGGAGGAACTGTTTTTT. This codes for CASSQGRQEELFF.